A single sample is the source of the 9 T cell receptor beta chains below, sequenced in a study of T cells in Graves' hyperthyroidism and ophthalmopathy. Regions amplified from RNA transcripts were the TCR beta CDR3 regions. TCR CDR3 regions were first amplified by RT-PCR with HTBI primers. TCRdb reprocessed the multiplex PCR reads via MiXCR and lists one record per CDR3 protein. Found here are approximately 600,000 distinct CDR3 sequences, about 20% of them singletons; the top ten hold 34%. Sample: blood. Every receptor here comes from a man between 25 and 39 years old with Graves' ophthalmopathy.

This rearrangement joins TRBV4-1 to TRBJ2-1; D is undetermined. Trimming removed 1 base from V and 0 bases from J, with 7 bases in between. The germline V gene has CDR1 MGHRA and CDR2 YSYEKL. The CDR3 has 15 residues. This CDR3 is CASSQAGSSYNEQFF. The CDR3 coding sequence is TGCGCCAGCAGCCAAGCGGGTAGCTCCTACAATGAGCAGTTCTTC.

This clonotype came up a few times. CDR3 sequence reads: CAISEGGGEQYF. CDR3 coding DNA: TGTGCCATCAGTGAAGGGGGAGGCGAGCAGTACTTC. The V and J genes are TRBV10-3 and TRBJ2-7; D might be TRBD1 or TRBD2, each matching 6 bases. The V end was cut by 3 bases, the J end by 6 bases, with 9 bases between. The CDR3 is 12 residues long. Per the germline V gene, CDR1 is ENHRY and CDR2 is SYGVKD.

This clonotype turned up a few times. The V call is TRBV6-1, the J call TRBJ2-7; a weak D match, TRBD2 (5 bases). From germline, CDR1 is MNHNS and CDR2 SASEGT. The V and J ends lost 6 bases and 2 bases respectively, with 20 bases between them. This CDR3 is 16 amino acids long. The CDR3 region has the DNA TGTGCCAGCAGCCTCCGTGGACCCCCCGGGACCTACGAGCAGTACTTC. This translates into CASSLRGPPGTYEQYF.

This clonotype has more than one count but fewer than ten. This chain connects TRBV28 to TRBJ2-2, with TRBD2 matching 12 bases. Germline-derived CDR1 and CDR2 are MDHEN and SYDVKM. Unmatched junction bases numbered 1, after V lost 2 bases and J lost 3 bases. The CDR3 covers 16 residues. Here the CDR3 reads CASSLRLAGDTGELFF. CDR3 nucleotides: TGTGCCAGCAGTTTAAGACTAGCGGGAGACACCGGGGAGCTGTTTTTT.

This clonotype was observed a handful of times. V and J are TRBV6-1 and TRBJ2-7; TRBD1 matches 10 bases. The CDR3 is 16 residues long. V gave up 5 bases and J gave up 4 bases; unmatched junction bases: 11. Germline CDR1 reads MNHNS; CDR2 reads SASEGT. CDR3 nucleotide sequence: TGTGCCAGCAGTAGCTCCGGGACAGGGGCAGGGTACGAGCAGTACTTC. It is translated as CASSSSGTGAGYEQYF.

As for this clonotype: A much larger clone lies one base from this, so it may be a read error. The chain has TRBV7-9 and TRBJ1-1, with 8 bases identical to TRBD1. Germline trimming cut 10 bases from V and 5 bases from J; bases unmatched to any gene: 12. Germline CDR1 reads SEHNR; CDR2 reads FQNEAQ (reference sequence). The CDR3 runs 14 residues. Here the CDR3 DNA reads TGTGCCAACACCGACCAAAACAGGGGGACTGAAGCTTTCTTT. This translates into CANTDQNRGTEAFF.

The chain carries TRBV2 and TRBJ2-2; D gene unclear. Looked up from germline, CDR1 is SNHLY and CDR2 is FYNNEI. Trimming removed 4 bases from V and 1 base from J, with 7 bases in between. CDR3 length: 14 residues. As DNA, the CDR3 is TGTGCCAGCAGTGCCGATCAGAACACCGGGGAGCTGTTTTTT. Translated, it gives CASSADQNTGELFF.

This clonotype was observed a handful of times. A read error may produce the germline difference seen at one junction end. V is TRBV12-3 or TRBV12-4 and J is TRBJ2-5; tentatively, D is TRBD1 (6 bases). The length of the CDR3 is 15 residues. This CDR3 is CASSPRGSGWETQHF. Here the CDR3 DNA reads TGTGCCAGCAGCCCTAGGGGGTCAGGGTGGGAGACCCAGCACTTC.

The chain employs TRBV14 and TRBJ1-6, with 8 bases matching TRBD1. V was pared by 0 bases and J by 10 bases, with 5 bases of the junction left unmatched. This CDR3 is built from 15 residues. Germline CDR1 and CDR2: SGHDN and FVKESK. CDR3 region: CASSQDGRGRSPLHF. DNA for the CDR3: TGTGCCAGCAGCCAAGATGGCAGGGGGCGGTCACCCCTCCACTTT.